The 2 T cell receptor beta chains given below trace back to one sample, sequenced in a study of T cell changes during pregnancy in multiple sclerosis. TCRdb's copy holds only in-frame clones and misses some; the assay was immunoSEQ multiplex PCR. The sample lists tens of thousands of clones, 90% to 95% occurring once. Here the sequenced sample was CD8+ T cells from peripheral blood mononuclear cells, taken before pregnancy. These receptors were obtained from a female donor with multiple sclerosis, enrolled in a pregnancy study.

The J gene is TRBJ2-7, the V gene TRBV7-9, with TRBD1 as a possible D gene (6 bases). V was pared by 2 bases and J by 4 bases, with 27 bases between. The CDR3 sequence is 19 residues long. Germline CDR1 reads SEHNR; CDR2 reads FQNEAQ (reference sequence). The CDR3 loop is CASSLYRVGGKTSPYEQYF. The CDR3 DNA is TGTGCCAGCAGCTTATATCGGGTAGGGGGAAAAACTTCCCCATACGAGCAGTACTTC.

The CDR3 coding sequence is TGTGCCAGTAGTATAGCAGGGACAGGGGCGAATTCACCCCTCCACTTT. It specifies CASSIAGTGANSPLHF. V is TRBV19 and J is TRBJ1-6; 10 bases are a match to TRBD1. V shed 1 base, J shed 7 bases, and the junction held 4 bases outside the gene matches. The germline V gene has CDR1 LNHDA and CDR2 SQIVND (reference sequence). The CDR3 spans 16 residues.